Each of the 22 T cell receptor beta chains below was sequenced from the same sample in a study of cytomegalovirus exposure and HLA in healthy donors. The PCR had 60 Vbeta and 13 Jbeta primers. The table came from immunoSEQ multiplex PCR; TCRdb's copy has only in-frame clones and leaves some out. The listing contains around 75,000 clones. Sequencing was carried out using PBMCs. The receptors were sampled from a man between 50 and 59 years old in good health and CMV-seropositive.

V usage is TRBV19 and J usage is TRBJ1-3; D is unresolved. Trimming stripped 10 bases from V and 6 bases from J, with 16 bases between. The CDR3 has 13 amino acids. The germline V gene encodes CDR1 LNHDA and CDR2 SQIVND (reference sequence). Here the CDR3 DNA reads TGTGCCACCTCGACCTACCAGGCAAACACCATATATTTT. Amino acids: CATSTYQANTIYF.

The chain couples TRBV7-9 to TRBJ1-5; D gene unclear. The V end lost 1 base, the J end lost 2 bases, and 9 bases lay between the germline ends. CDR1 and CDR2 from the germline V gene are SEHNR and FQNEAQ (reference sequence). The CDR3 totals 15 residues. The CDR3 DNA follows: TGTGCCAGCAGCTTAGGGACTGGGGGCAATCAGCCCCAGCATTTT. It yields the protein CASSLGTGGNQPQHF.

V gene TRBV18 combines with J gene TRBJ2-7; 8 bases agree with TRBD1. The CDR3 has 16 amino acids. With V trimmed by 3 bases and J by 9 bases, 16 bases remained unmatched. Germline lookup yields CDR1 KGHSH and CDR2 LQKENI. The CDR3 sequence is CASSPSGRGRVPLQYF. The CDR3, as DNA: TGTGCCAGCTCACCCTCAGGCAGGGGGCGCGTACCCCTGCAGTACTTC.

The rearrangement joins TRBV6-1 to TRBJ2-1; tentatively, D is TRBD2 (6 bases). Germline loops: CDR1 MNHNS, CDR2 SASEGT. The length of the CDR3 is 13 residues. Trimming cost V 6 bases and J 4 bases, with 10 bases left between them. The CDR3 is CASRGAGYNEQFF. DNA of the CDR3: TGTGCCAGCAGAGGCGCGGGGTACAATGAGCAGTTCTTC.

CDR3 DNA: TGTGCCAGCAGCCGACCGACTAGCGGGGGGGCAAATGAGCAGTTCTTC. This gives the protein CASSRPTSGGANEQFF. V usage is TRBV5-6 and J usage is TRBJ2-1; 14 positions agree with TRBD2. Germline loops: CDR1 SGHDT, CDR2 YYEEEE. With V trimmed by 4 bases and J by 7 bases, 7 bases remained unmatched. This CDR3 contains 16 residues.

The rearrangement joins TRBV6-5 to TRBJ1-2, with 11 positions matching TRBD1. The CDR3 has 14 residues. CDR1 is MNHEY and CDR2 is SVGAGI in the germline V gene. The V and J ends lost 2 bases and 7 bases, in that order; junction bases with no gene match: 3. The CDR3 DNA reads as TGTGCCAGCAGTTACGGACAGGGGGCATCTGGCTACACCTTC. As protein: CASSYGQGASGYTF.

V gene TRBV5-1 combines with J gene TRBJ2-3, with D perhaps matching TRBD2 (6 bases). This CDR3 has 14 residues. Germline V gives CDR1 SGHRS, CDR2 YFSETQ. Trimming left V 1 base short and J 6 bases short, with 12 bases between. The CDR3 here is CASSLSRAGDTQYF. CDR3 bases: TGCGCCAGCAGCTTGAGCAGGGCGGGGGATACGCAGTATTTT.

The gene calls are TRBV25-1 and TRBJ2-6, with D tentatively TRBD2 (6 bases). The CDR3 loop spans 16 amino acids. The germline gives CDR1 MGHDK, CDR2 SYGVNS. Trimming stripped 6 bases from V and 0 bases from J, with 12 bases between. CDR3 in amino acids: CASSPGDSSGANVLTF. CDR3 DNA sequence: TGTGCCAGCAGCCCGGGGGATAGCTCTGGGGCCAACGTCCTGACTTTC.

The chain carries TRBV19 and TRBJ1-1, with D perhaps TRBD1 (6 bases). Per the germline V gene, CDR1 is LNHDA and CDR2 is SQIVND (reference sequence). The CDR3 has 15 amino acids. The V end lost 6 bases, the J end lost 3 bases, and 17 bases lay between the germline ends. As DNA, the CDR3 is TGTGCCAGTAGCGGACAGAAGGGCGAGGACACTGAAGCTTTCTTT. Translation gives CASSGQKGEDTEAFF.

This sequence joins TRBV28 and TRBJ2-7; D gene unclear. Between the trimmed V and J ends, which lost 5 bases and 2 bases, there was a span of 10 bases. Germline values: CDR1 MDHEN, CDR2 SYDVKM. The CDR3 length is 13 residues. This CDR3 reads CASSLGPAYEQYF. The CDR3 DNA sequence: TGTGCCAGCAGTCTGGGCCCTGCCTACGAGCAGTACTTC.

V gene TRBV19 combines with J gene TRBJ2-3; 7 nucleotides align to TRBD2. Germline loops: CDR1 LNHDA, CDR2 SQIVND (reference sequence). This CDR3 region has 18 residues. CDR3 residues: CAKSKLEGLAVSTDTQYF. CDR3 bases: TGTGCAAAAAGCAAGTTGGAGGGTCTAGCGGTTAGCACAGATACGCAGTATTTT.

This sequence joins TRBV14 and TRBJ1-2, with D perhaps matching TRBD1 (5 bases). The V gene lost 3 bases and the J gene lost 7 bases, with 9 bases spanning the gap. The CDR3 has 12 amino acids. The germline V gene encodes CDR1 SGHDN and CDR2 FVKESK. The chain's CDR3 is CASSQGTVGYTF. The CDR3 nucleotides read TGTGCCAGCAGCCAGGGGACTGTTGGCTACACCTTC.

The chain joins TRBV5-1 to TRBJ1-6; 7 nucleotides align to TRBD1. V lost 6 bases, J lost 2 bases, and 8 bases stayed unmatched. Germline V CDR1 and CDR2: SGHRS, YFSETQ. The CDR3 length is 16 residues. CDR3 loop: CASNPDRWTYNSPLHF. DNA for the CDR3: TGCGCCAGCAACCCGGACAGGTGGACCTATAATTCACCCCTCCACTTT.

V is TRBV6-1 and J is TRBJ1-2; maybe TRBD1 (5 bases). CDR3 length equals 15 residues. The ends were cut back, 3 bases at V and 8 bases at J, with 19 bases in the middle. From germline, CDR1 is MNHNS and CDR2 SASEGT. CDR3 region: CASSDGAGGLNGYTF. The CDR3, as DNA: TGTGCCAGCAGTGACGGGGCGGGAGGGTTAAACGGCTACACCTTC.

The rearrangement joins TRBV7-2 to TRBJ2-5; 7 nucleotides match TRBD1. This CDR3 has 13 amino acids. Germline V CDR1 and CDR2: SGHTA, FQGNSA. After removal of 1 base from V and 10 bases from J, the junction contained 6 bases not matched to a gene. The CDR3 protein is CASSLDRGRGQYF. As DNA, the CDR3 is TGTGCCAGCAGCTTAGACAGGGGAAGGGGCCAGTACTTC.

The chain is built from TRBV6-4 and TRBJ2-3; 7 bases match TRBD1. The germline gives CDR1 MRHNA, CDR2 SNTAGT. Trimming removed 11 bases from V and 4 bases from J; junction bases left unmatched: 12. The CDR3 is 14 amino acids. The CDR3 protein is CASVGKGASDTQYF. The DNA of the CDR3 is TGTGCCTCCGTGGGAAAGGGGGCATCAGATACGCAGTATTTT.

The chain recombines TRBV18 with TRBJ2-2; weak D call: TRBD1 (5 bases). The V gene lost 3 bases and the J gene lost 2 bases, with 10 bases spanning the gap. Germline V gives CDR1 KGHSH, CDR2 LQKENI. This CDR3 comprises 15 residues. The CDR3, as DNA: TGTGCCAGCTCACCGATTGGACAAAACACCGGGGAGCTGTTTTTT. Protein: CASSPIGQNTGELFF.

CDR3 protein: CASSLTFLRGPGEQYV. CDR3 sequence (DNA): TGTGCCAGCAGCTTGACTTTCCTCAGGGGCCCAGGAGAGCAGTACGTC. V and J are TRBV5-5 and TRBJ2-7; the D gene is possibly TRBD1 (6 bases). The ends were cut back, 1 base at V and 7 bases at J, with 21 bases in the middle. CDR1 is SGHKS and CDR2 is YYEKEE in the germline V gene (reference sequence). The CDR3 sequence is 16 residues long.

The rearrangement uses TRBV6-1 and TRBJ2-7; possible D gene TRBD2, 6 bases. Germline V gene data show CDR1 as MNHNS and CDR2 as SASEGT. The CDR3 spans 14 residues. V lost 8 bases to trimming and J lost 5 bases, with 19 bases between them. CDR3 nucleotides: TGTGCCAGCCCTCAGCAGGGCAGGGAGGACGAGCAGTACTTC. Amino acid sequence: CASPQQGREDEQYF.

This chain connects TRBV27 to TRBJ1-2; TRBD1 agrees at 8 bases. CDR1 is MNHEY and CDR2 is SMNVEV in the germline V gene (reference sequence). Germline trimming cut 1 base from V and 2 bases from J; bases unmatched to any gene: 6. The length of the CDR3 is 16 residues. The CDR3: CASSLWQQGGNYGYTF. In nucleotides, the CDR3 is TGTGCCAGCAGTTTATGGCAACAGGGGGGGAACTATGGCTACACCTTC.

The chain combines TRBV5-1 with TRBJ1-6; D is possibly TRBD1 (5 bases). Germline values: CDR1 SGHRS, CDR2 YFSETQ. Trimming took 0 bases from V and 10 from J, leaving 11 bases between them. This CDR3 region has 14 residues. The CDR3 is CASSLDGQGSPLHF. The CDR3 nucleotides are TGCGCCAGCAGCTTGGACGGCCAGGGATCACCCCTCCACTTT. The full variable domain, in which reference TRBV5-1 and TRBJ1-6 provide the parts outside the CDR3, is KAGVTQTPRYLIKTRGQQVTLSCSPISGHRSVSWYQQTPGQGLQFLFEYFSETQRNKGNFPGRFSGRQFSNSRSEMNVSTLELGDSALYLCASSLDGQGSPLHFGNGTRLTVT.

The chain employs TRBV27 and TRBJ1-5; no definite D call. CDR1 and CDR2 (germline): MNHEY, SMNVEV (reference sequence). V dropped 6 bases and J dropped 6 bases, with 15 bases sitting between them. This CDR3 is built from 14 residues. The CDR3 region is CASSPAGASQPQHF. CDR3 DNA: TGTGCCAGCAGCCCAGCGGGCGCTTCTCAGCCCCAGCATTTT.